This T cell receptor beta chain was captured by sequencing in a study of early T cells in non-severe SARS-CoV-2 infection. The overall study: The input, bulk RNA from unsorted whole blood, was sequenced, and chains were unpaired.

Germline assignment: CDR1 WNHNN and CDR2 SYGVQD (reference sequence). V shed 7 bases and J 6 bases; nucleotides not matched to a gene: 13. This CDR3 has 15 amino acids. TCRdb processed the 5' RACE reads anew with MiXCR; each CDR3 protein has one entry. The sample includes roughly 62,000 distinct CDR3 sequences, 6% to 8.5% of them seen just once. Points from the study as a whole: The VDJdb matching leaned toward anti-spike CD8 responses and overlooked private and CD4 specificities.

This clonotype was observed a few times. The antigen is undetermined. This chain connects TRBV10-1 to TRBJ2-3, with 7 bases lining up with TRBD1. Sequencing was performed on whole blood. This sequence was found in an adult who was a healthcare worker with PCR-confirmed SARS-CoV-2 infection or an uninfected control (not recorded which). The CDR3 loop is CASMKTGQLGDTQYF. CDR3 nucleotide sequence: TGCGCCAGCATGAAGACAGGGCAACTCGGGGATACGCAGTATTTT.